Listed here is a single TCR beta chain. This entry comes from a study of T cell changes during pregnancy in multiple sclerosis. Only in-frame clones appear in the TCRdb table, and some are missing; sequencing was by immunoSEQ multiplex PCR. Counted here are some 59,000 clones, 90% occurring once; the ten biggest clones make up over 5%. This CDR3 has 13 amino acids. Trimming removed 1 base at V and 12 bases at J, with 15 bases between. CDR1 is SGHTA and CDR2 is FQGNSA in the germline V gene. This receptor was taken from a female donor in good health, enrolled as a control in a pregnancy study. The chain combines TRBV7-2 with TRBJ1-1; D gene uncertain. This specimen consisted of peripheral blood, obtained in the third trimester of pregnancy. In DNA, the CDR3 is TGTGCCAGCAGCTTAGGAATAGCCGTAGGCCCTTTCTTT. This gives the protein CASSLGIAVGPFF.